The 5 T cell receptor beta chains below were found in one sample sequenced in a study of blood T cell repertoires in COVID-19. Measured with immunoSEQ multiplex PCR; TCRdb has only the in-frame clones, and not every one. This table has fewer than 120,000 clones, less than 85% appearing once. The sequenced sample consisted of peripheral blood. These receptors all stem from a woman over 75 with acute or convalescent COVID-19.

V gene TRBV29-1 combines with J gene TRBJ2-1; a possible D gene is TRBD1 (5 bases). CDR3 length: 14 residues. V lost 3 bases, J lost 4 bases, and 13 bases lay in between. The V gene's germline CDR1 is SQVTM and CDR2 ANQGSEA. This CDR3 reads CSVEQLGAYNEQFF. The CDR3 coding sequence is TGCAGCGTTGAGCAGTTAGGGGCATACAATGAGCAGTTCTTC.

V usage is TRBV10-3 and J usage is TRBJ2-6, with a weak D call TRBD1 (5 bases). The CDR3 is made up of 14 amino acids. Germline loops: CDR1 ENHRY, CDR2 SYGVKD. The V and J ends lost 8 bases and 1 base respectively, with 9 bases between them. The CDR3 loop reads CAIDSPSGANVLTF. CDR3 nucleotides: TGTGCCATCGACAGTCCATCTGGGGCCAACGTCCTGACTTTC.

The J gene is TRBJ1-4, the V gene TRBV29-1; D ambiguous. The CDR3 consists of 13 residues. Per germline, CDR1 SQVTM and CDR2 ANQGSEA. V lost 6 bases, J lost 6 bases, and 14 bases lay in between. CDR3: CSVGSRSDEKLFF. The CDR3, as DNA: TGCAGCGTCGGCTCCAGGTCTGATGAAAAACTGTTTTTT.

This sequence joins TRBV7-6 and TRBJ2-3; D is possibly TRBD2 (6 bases). Germline values: CDR1 SGHVS, CDR2 FNYEAQ. This CDR3 has 18 amino acids. V lost 1 base and J lost 2, with 19 bases in between. For the CDR3, the DNA is TGTGCCAGCAGCTTAGTTGGCGGGGCCCAAACTAACACAGATACGCAGTATTTT. Its protein product is CASSLVGGAQTNTDTQYF.

V and J are TRBV6-6 and TRBJ2-3; D remains unclear. The CDR3 is made up of 13 amino acids. V lost 0 bases and J 3 bases, leaving 4 bases between the germline ends. Germline CDR1 is MNHNY and CDR2 is SVGAGI (reference sequence). CDR3 sequence: CASSYSSTDTQYF. Here the CDR3 DNA reads TGTGCCAGCAGTTACTCGAGTACAGATACGCAGTATTTT.